This T cell receptor (beta chain) was captured in a study of blood T cell repertoires in COVID-19. The wider study: Samples came from the United States, Italy and Spain, spanning acute and convalescent COVID-19. The analysed material was cDNA or gDNA that came from T cells, B-cell-depleted T cells, or PBMCs.

In the study's own analysis: Cell counts per sample came from amplifying reference gene primers. Some clones are missing from TCRdb's copy, which holds only in-frame ones; the method was immunoSEQ multiplex PCR. The D gene and trimming were derived from the DNA, and the V and J assignments and clone size from that table. The data show around 270,000 clones, roughly 90% seen once. Germline-derived CDR1 and CDR2 are SQVTM and ANQGSEA. The V and J ends lost 8 bases and 5 bases, in that order; junction bases with no gene match: 9. The CDR3 sequence is 12 residues long. Specimen: peripheral blood. V is TRBV29-1 and J is TRBJ2-7; 7 positions agree with TRBD1. This TCR came from a man in his forties with acute or convalescent COVID-19. The CDR3 loop is CSFTWTGNEQYF. The CDR3 DNA reads TGCAGCTTCACTTGGACAGGTAACGAGCAGTACTTC.